This T cell receptor (beta chain) was profiled in a study of PD-1 blockade in mismatch repair-deficient tumors. Study summary: Patients had around 11 mismatch repair-deficient cancer types and were previously treated and progressing. Findings and caveats of the study: Tumor-resident clones, often absent from pretreatment blood, expanded after pembrolizumab and then contracted.

All patients were mismatch repair deficient, assessed by either PCR or immunohistochemistry. TCRs were sequenced from a few patients responding to pembrolizumab. Germline assignment: CDR1 SGHAT and CDR2 FQNNGV. The CDR3 sequence is 12 residues long. The V gene lost 5 bases and the J gene lost 0 bases, with 4 bases spanning the gap. Profiled with immunoSEQ multiplex PCR; TCRdb holds only in-frame clones, not every one. The table lists just under 80,000 clones, 65% to 85% of them singletons. This clone came up a few times. No antigen is known for it. The clonotype was recovered from an adult with mismatch repair-deficient cancer. The V call is TRBV11-2, the J call TRBJ1-1; D gene unclear. The sample consisted of peripheral blood, taken 44 weeks after starting pembrolizumab. This CDR3 is CASSPLNTEAFF. CDR3 nucleotides: TGTGCCAGCAGCCCCTTGAACACTGAAGCTTTCTTT.